This TCR beta chain emerged from a study of T cells in localized non-small cell lung cancer. This CDR3 is built from 16 residues. Germline CDR1 reads KGHSH; CDR2 reads LQKENI. The V and J ends lost 1 base and 3 bases respectively, with 16 bases between them. Sequenced by immunoSEQ multiplex PCR; TCRdb stores in-frame clones only, minus some. The repertoire holds around 30,000 clones, approximately 94% seen once, with 0.73% in the top ten. Notes on the study in general: Detection in adjacent lung was observed for a median roughly 55 of the top 100 tumor clones. The study linked higher blood T cell density to longer overall survival. Measurement of T cell clonality placed uninvolved adjacent lung highest, above the level in tumor.

Comments on this clone: The antigen is unknown.

The source was peripheral blood, collected before any cancer treatment. The sequence was obtained from a woman aged 40-75 years with stage I lung adenocarcinoma. V usage is TRBV18 and J usage is TRBJ2-7; D remains unclear. The CDR3 protein is CASSPRLVARNYEQYF. In DNA, the CDR3 is TGTGCCAGCTCACCACGATTGGTAGCACGTAACTACGAGCAGTACTTC.